The 8 T cell receptor beta chains below all came from one sample that was sequenced in a study of T cell clonality in common variable immunodeficiency. Measured with immunoSEQ multiplex PCR; TCRdb has only the in-frame clones, and not every one. In total the sample includes about 37,000 clones, none of them seen once. Sequenced sample: peripheral blood mononuclear cells. These receptors came from a person aged 18 to 75 in good health.

Ten or more counts support this clone. The missing CDR3 end, 3 residues past where the read stops, is filled in from the germline J gene. The chain links TRBV5-1 to TRBJ1-2; maybe TRBD1 (6 bases). Germline values: CDR1 SGHRS, CDR2 YFSETQ. The V end lost 4 bases, the J end lost 3 bases, and 13 bases lay between the germline ends. The CDR3 is 14 amino acids. The CDR3 loop reads CASSTQDSYYGYTF. The CDR3 bases that were read are TGCGCCAGCAGCACGCAGGACAGTTACTATGGC.

This clone was seen many times. The read gets to within 3 residues of the CDR3 end, and the germline J gene fills in the rest. V usage is TRBV20-1 and J usage is TRBJ1-2; the D gene is possibly TRBD1 (5 bases). The CDR3 spans 14 residues. The germline V gene has CDR1 DFQATT and CDR2 SNEGSKA (reference sequence). Trimming shortened V by 1 base and J by 4 bases, and 13 bases separated the two germline ends. CDR3 region: CSARARQNPYGYTF. The part of the CDR3 DNA that was read is TGCAGTGCTAGAGCCAGACAGAATCCCTATGGC.

This clone showed up many times. The CDR3 goes on 3 residues after the read ends, and that part is filled in from the germline J gene. V usage is TRBV19 and J usage is TRBJ2-3; D is perhaps TRBD1 (6 bases). The CDR3 sequence is 15 residues long. Per germline, CDR1 LNHDA and CDR2 SQIVND (reference sequence). With 10 bases removed from V and 6 bases from J, the gap between germline ends came to 23 bases. Partial CDR3 DNA: TGTGCCACTGCGGAGACCCAGGGGTTTGGGGATACG. It yields the protein CATAETQGFGDT. The whole CDR3 region reads CATAETQGFGDTQYF.

This clone appeared many times. The covered CDR3 bases are TGCAGTGCAACGACCTCCTATAGCGGAATAAGCTCCTACAATGAG. The encoded protein is CSATTSYSGISSYNE. The full CDR3 is CSATTSYSGISSYNEQFF. V usage is TRBV20-1 and J usage is TRBJ2-1, with a possible D match to TRBD2 (6 bases). Read sequence stops 3 residues before the CDR3 end, and the germline J gene provides the missing end. This CDR3 spans 18 amino acids. Trimming cost V 6 bases and J 0 bases, with 24 bases left between them. Looked up from germline, CDR1 is DFQATT and CDR2 is SNEGSKA (reference sequence).

This clone was seen repeatedly, ten times or more. The read stops 3 residues short of the end of the CDR3; the missing end is completed from the germline J gene. The V and J genes are TRBV2 and TRBJ2-2; TRBD2 matches at 10 bases. Germline CDR1 reads SNHLY; CDR2 reads FYNNEI. The V segment lost 4 bases and the J segment 6 bases; nucleotides outside the gene matches: 2. CDR3 length: 14 residues. The part of the CDR3 DNA that was read is TGTGCCAGCAGTGTAGGGACTAGCGCCGGGGAG. As protein: CASSVGTSAGE. The full CDR3 is CASSVGTSAGELFF.

This clone was observed many times. The read ends 3 residues before the CDR3 terminus; that terminus is restored from the germline J gene. The chain carries TRBV28 and TRBJ2-5, with D unclear. Trimming removed 4 bases at V and 3 bases at J, with 3 bases between. The CDR3 extends over 11 amino acids. CDR1 and CDR2 from the germline V gene are MDHEN and SYDVKM. CDR3 DNA (partial): TGTGCCAGCAGTTCAGAAGAGACC. Its protein product is CASSSEET. The CDR3 in its entirety is CASSSEETQYF.

The table lists this clone with many counts. The CDR3 is cut off 3 residues early in the read; its end comes from the germline J gene. V usage is TRBV6-1 and J usage is TRBJ1-3; D is possibly TRBD1 (6 bases). V lost 2 bases to trimming and J lost 0 bases, with 11 bases between them. The CDR3 runs 16 residues. Germline lookup yields CDR1 MNHNS and CDR2 SASEGT. Partial CDR3 DNA: TGTGCCAGCAGTGAACCGGGACACCTCTCTGGAAACACC. Residues: CASSEPGHLSGNT. In full, the CDR3 is CASSEPGHLSGNTIYF.

In this sample, this clone turned up many times. Coverage ceases 3 residues before the CDR3 finishes, and the germline J gene fills in the end. The chain links TRBV2 to TRBJ2-2; D possibly corresponds to TRBD1 (6 bases). Germline assignment: CDR1 SNHLY and CDR2 FYNNEI. V lost 4 bases to trimming and J lost 6 bases, with 15 bases between them. This CDR3 is 15 amino acids long. CDR3 bases read: TGTGCCAGCAGTGCTCCGGGACATAGCGCCGGGGAG. Its translation: CASSAPGHSAGE. The CDR3 as a whole reads CASSAPGHSAGELFF.